A single sample is the source of the 28 T cell receptor beta chains below, sequenced in a study of Graves' ophthalmopathy and Graves' hyperthyroidism. TCR beta CDR3 regions were amplified from RNA transcripts. HTBI primers served in a first-round RT-PCR, which a second-round multiplex PCR followed. One entry per CDR3 protein results from TCRdb running MiXCR on the multiplex PCR reads. The sample has some 380,000 distinct CDR3 sequences, about 16% seen once. The sample taken for sequencing was peripheral blood. All receptors derive from a woman younger than 35 with stable Graves' hyperthyroidism.

This clonotype was detected many times. The chain recombines TRBV7-2 with TRBJ2-5, with D possibly being TRBD2 (6 bases). This CDR3 has 16 residues. V lost 2 bases to trimming and J lost 5 bases, with 18 bases between them. The germline gives CDR1 SGHTA, CDR2 FQGNSA. The CDR3 coding sequence is TGTGCCAGCAGCTTAATCGGCCGTCTAGGAGGGGAGACCCAGTACTTC. It translates to CASSLIGRLGGETQYF.

This clonotype was counted between two and nine times. V usage is TRBV12-3 or TRBV12-4 and J usage is TRBJ2-3; no clear D gene. This CDR3 contains 13 residues. Between the trimmed V and J ends, which lost 1 base and 6 bases, there was a span of 8 bases. The CDR3 spells CASSLDDRDTQYF. The CDR3 DNA reads TGTGCCAGCAGTTTAGATGATAGGGATACGCAGTATTTT.

This clonotype was counted ten times or more. The chain couples TRBV12-3 or TRBV12-4 to TRBJ1-1; D ambiguous. Trimming took 5 bases from V and 2 from J, leaving 9 bases between them. The CDR3 spans 13 residues. In nucleotides, the CDR3 is TGTGCCAGCAGTCTCATGGGAAACACTGAAGCTTTCTTT. Its translation: CASSLMGNTEAFF.

The rearrangement joins TRBV19 to TRBJ1-5; 10 bases fit TRBD1. The CDR3 spans 18 residues. Germline values: CDR1 LNHDA, CDR2 SQIVND (reference sequence). J gave up 7 bases and V 2 bases, and 14 bases lay outside the gene matches. The CDR3 protein is CASSIRQGAGIWGQPQHF. DNA for the CDR3: TGTGCCAGTAGTATAAGACAGGGGGCTGGTATATGGGGGCAGCCCCAGCATTTT.

In its sample, this clonotype was seen a few times. The V gene is TRBV25-1, the J gene TRBJ2-5; the match to TRBD2 covers 11 bases. Trimming cost V 5 bases and J 5 bases; bases outside gene matches: 10. The CDR3 loop spans 16 amino acids. Germline-derived CDR1 and CDR2 are MGHDK and SYGVNS. This CDR3 is CASSPLSGGAGETQYF. CDR3 DNA: TGTGCCAGCAGTCCCCTTAGCGGGGGGGCCGGTGAGACCCAGTACTTC.

The table lists this clonotype with many counts. J is TRBJ1-3 and V is TRBV13; tentative D call: TRBD1 (6 bases). The CDR3 runs to 17 residues. Looked up from germline, CDR1 is PRHDT and CDR2 is FYEKMQ (reference sequence). V was shortened by 5 bases and J by 0 bases, with 17 bases between the two germline ends. CDR3 in DNA: TGTGCCAGCAGCATCGGACGGACAGCTAGCTCTGGAAACACCATATATTTT. Translated, it gives CASSIGRTASSGNTIYF.

Ten or more counts support this clonotype. The chain employs TRBV4-1 and TRBJ1-2; D might be TRBD1 (5 bases). V lost 1 base, J lost 5 bases, and 11 bases lay in between. Germline assignment: CDR1 MGHRA and CDR2 YSYEKL. This CDR3 is 14 amino acids long. This chain's CDR3 is CASSQVGQDYGYTF. The DNA of the CDR3 is TGCGCCAGCAGCCAAGTGGGGCAGGATTATGGCTACACCTTC.

Ten or more counts support this clonotype. V is TRBV6-5 and J is TRBJ1-2, with D hard to call. Trimming took off 2 bases at V and 8 bases at J, with 12 bases between the two ends. The germline gives CDR1 MNHEY, CDR2 SVGAGI. This CDR3 spans 13 amino acids. Here the CDR3 DNA reads TGTGCCAGCAGTTACACAGATGAGGGCGGCTACACCTTC. Protein product: CASSYTDEGGYTF.

V gene TRBV20-1 combines with J gene TRBJ1-5; D not resolved. The CDR3 has 14 residues. Deletions cut 6 bases from V and 0 bases from J, with 12 bases between. CDR1 and CDR2 (germline): DFQATT, SNEGSKA (reference sequence). CDR3 in amino acids: CSARTVYSNQPQHF. CDR3 nucleotide sequence: TGCAGTGCGAGGACTGTTTATAGCAATCAGCCCCAGCATTTT.

The chain couples TRBV2 to TRBJ2-2, with D maybe TRBD2 (6 bases). Germline V gives CDR1 SNHLY, CDR2 FYNNEI. V lost 7 bases, J lost 5 bases, and 11 bases lay in between. This CDR3 has 13 amino acids. The DNA of the CDR3 is TGTGCCAGCACCGGGACTCGGACCGGGGAGCTGTTTTTT. This translates into CASTGTRTGELFF.

This clonotype was counted at least ten times. The J gene is TRBJ2-7, the V gene TRBV4-1; TRBD1 matches 9 bases. The V gene end was trimmed by 6 bases and the J gene end by 3 bases; junction bases not matched to a gene: 6. Germline assignment: CDR1 MGHRA and CDR2 YSYEKL. The CDR3 contains 14 residues. CDR3: CASRGPGQGYEQYF. CDR3 bases: TGCGCCAGCAGGGGGCCGGGACAGGGCTACGAGCAGTACTTC.

This clonotype was counted at least ten times. The gene calls are TRBV27 and TRBJ2-7; D is ambiguous. Germline V gives CDR1 MNHEY, CDR2 SMNVEV (reference sequence). Trimming took 6 bases from V and 2 from J, leaving 8 bases between them. The CDR3 has 12 residues. CDR3 DNA sequence: TGTGCCAGCAGACCTGGCCCCTACGAGCAGTACTTC. Its protein is CASRPGPYEQYF.

Many counts were recorded for this clonotype. V is TRBV5-1 and J is TRBJ2-2, with TRBD1 identical over 8 bases. The CDR3 loop spans 15 amino acids. Germline trimming cut 0 bases from V and 5 bases from J; bases unmatched to any gene: 3. Germline assignment: CDR1 SGHRS and CDR2 YFSETQ. The CDR3 region is CASSLDQGATGELFF. CDR3 bases: TGCGCCAGCAGCTTGGACCAGGGGGCGACCGGGGAGCTGTTTTTT.

This clonotype was counted at least ten times. The V call is TRBV6-5, the J call TRBJ2-7; 8 bases line up with TRBD1. V shed 0 bases, J shed 4 bases, and the junction held 5 bases outside the gene matches. Germline CDR1 MNHEY, CDR2 SVGAGI. The CDR3 totals 15 residues. The CDR3 DNA follows: TGTGCCAGCAGTTACTCACAGGGGGTCTCATACGAGCAGTACTTC. It encodes CASSYSQGVSYEQYF.

This clonotype came up many times. The chain recombines TRBV12-5 with TRBJ1-5; maybe TRBD1 (5 bases). Trimming took off 0 bases at V and 2 bases at J, with 14 bases between the two ends. Germline values: CDR1 LGHNT, CDR2 FRNRAP. The CDR3 is 17 amino acids. CDR3 in amino acids: CASGLVGMLGGNQPQHF. The CDR3 DNA reads TGTGCTAGTGGTTTGGTGGGTATGCTGGGGGGCAATCAGCCCCAGCATTTT.

The CDR3 DNA reads as TGTGCCAGCAGTGAGGGCGCGGATTACCAAGAGACCCAGTACTTC. Translated: CASSEGADYQETQYF. The chain carries TRBV6-1 and TRBJ2-5; D gene unclear. The V and J ends lost 3 bases and 0 bases respectively, with 11 bases between them. In germline, CDR1 is MNHNS, CDR2 SASEGT. This CDR3 is built from 15 residues.

This clonotype was counted only a few times. This chain uses TRBV12-3 or TRBV12-4 with TRBJ1-5; D gene unclear. The CDR3 is 18 amino acids. The ends were cut back, 2 bases at V and 8 bases at J, with 25 bases in the middle. The CDR3 coding sequence is TGTGCCAGCAGTTTAAGGGCAACCCCTAGGGTAGGATTCAAGCCCCAGCATTTT. Residues: CASSLRATPRVGFKPQHF.

This clonotype was seen repeatedly, ten times or more. The J gene is TRBJ1-1, the V gene TRBV6-5, with D possibly TRBD1 on 5 matching bases. Trimming left V 2 bases short and J 0 bases short, with 10 bases between. Per germline, CDR1 MNHEY and CDR2 SVGAGI. This CDR3 has 15 residues. This chain's CDR3 is CASSYQGHLNTEAFF. CDR3 nucleotide sequence: TGTGCCAGCAGTTACCAAGGACACTTGAACACTGAAGCTTTCTTT.

This clonotype showed up many times. The chain is built from TRBV28 and TRBJ1-5; possibly TRBD1 for D (5 bases). V was shortened by 5 bases and J by 0 bases, with 14 bases between the two germline ends. CDR1 is MDHEN, CDR2 SYDVKM, per germline. The CDR3 contains 16 residues. The CDR3 here is CASSPSGGRSNQPQHF. The CDR3 nucleotides are TGTGCCAGCAGTCCAAGTGGGGGTCGTAGCAATCAGCCCCAGCATTTT.

There are many counts of this clonotype. This chain uses TRBV19 with TRBJ2-2; TRBD1 matches 7 bases. Unmatched junction bases numbered 1, after V lost 6 bases and J lost 0 bases. CDR3 size: 14 residues. CDR1 is LNHDA and CDR2 is SQIVND in the germline V gene (reference sequence). The CDR3 DNA reads TGTGCCAGTAGAGGGACAGCGAACACCGGGGAGCTGTTTTTT. Translating it yields CASRGTANTGELFF.

In its sample, this clonotype was seen many times. The chain links TRBV24-1 to TRBJ2-7; 7 bases fit TRBD1. This CDR3 comprises 17 residues. Trimming at V came to 0 bases and at J to 0 bases, leaving 7 bases not matched to a gene. In germline, CDR1 is KGHDR, CDR2 SFDVKD. CDR3 coding DNA: TGTGCCACCAGTGATTTGAGAGGACAGGACAGCTCCTACGAGCAGTACTTC. Translating it yields CATSDLRGQDSSYEQYF.

This clonotype has at least ten counts. This chain uses TRBV5-1 with TRBJ2-7; 9 bases line up with TRBD1. The CDR3 loop spans 13 amino acids. The V segment lost 6 bases and the J segment 3 bases; nucleotides outside the gene matches: 4. Germline lookup yields CDR1 SGHRS and CDR2 YFSETQ. The chain's CDR3 is CASTETGGYEQYF. Written as DNA, the CDR3 is TGCGCCAGCACCGAGACAGGGGGCTACGAGCAGTACTTC.

This clonotype was detected many times. This chain connects TRBV20-1 to TRBJ1-1; D not resolved. V was shortened by 2 bases and J by 4 bases, with 11 bases between the two germline ends. Looked up from germline, CDR1 is DFQATT and CDR2 is SNEGSKA (reference sequence). The CDR3 is 13 amino acids. CDR3 in amino acids: CSARIWGATEAFF. CDR3 nucleotide sequence: TGCAGTGCTAGAATCTGGGGAGCCACTGAAGCTTTCTTT.

The chain combines TRBV6-5 with TRBJ1-6; TRBD1 might be the D (6 bases). V was trimmed by 2 bases and J by 2 bases, leaving 10 bases between them. Looked up from germline, CDR1 is MNHEY and CDR2 is SVGAGI. CDR3 length equals 16 residues. The CDR3 region has the DNA TGTGCCAGCAGTTACAACAGGGCCACCTATAATTCACCCCTCCACTTT. Its translation is CASSYNRATYNSPLHF.

This rearrangement joins TRBV11-2 to TRBJ1-3; D is uncertain. There are 15 residues in the CDR3. Germline V gene sequence: CDR1 SGHAT, CDR2 FQNNGV. With 3 bases removed from V and 0 bases from J, the gap between germline ends came to 9 bases. CDR3 DNA sequence: TGTGCCAGCAGCTTTGAACGGCACTCTGGAAACACCATATATTTT. It translates to CASSFERHSGNTIYF.

CDR3 amino acids: CASSLQGAFDGYTF. The CDR3 nucleotides are TGTGCCAGCAGCTTACAGGGGGCTTTCGATGGCTACACCTTC. The chain joins TRBV7-9 to TRBJ1-2; 8 bases are shared with TRBD1. V dropped 2 bases and J dropped 6; count of bases not matched to a gene: 5. CDR3 length: 14 residues. CDR1 is SEHNR, CDR2 FQNEAQ, per germline (reference sequence).

This clonotype occurred many times. The chain uses TRBV6-1 and TRBJ2-2; the match to TRBD2 covers 14 bases. J gave up 7 bases and V 5 bases, and 12 bases lay outside the gene matches. The germline gives CDR1 MNHNS, CDR2 SASEGT. This CDR3 contains 18 residues. CDR3 amino acids: CASSQPGLAGALSGELFF. The CDR3 coding sequence is TGTGCCAGCAGTCAACCGGGACTAGCGGGGGCCCTAAGCGGGGAGCTGTTTTTT.

Ten or more counts support this clonotype. J is TRBJ1-1 and V is TRBV6-1; 9 bases are shared with TRBD1. Trimming cost V 6 bases and J 6 bases; bases outside gene matches: 8. Germline V CDR1 and CDR2: MNHNS, SASEGT. The CDR3 runs 14 residues. CDR3 sequence (DNA): TGTGCCAGCAGCAAGACAGGGGGGCAGGCTGAAGCTTTCTTT. Encoded protein: CASSKTGGQAEAFF.